This T cell receptor beta chain was sequenced during a study of blood T cell repertoires in COVID-19. Across the whole study: Nucleic acid was either cDNA or gDNA, and it came from T cells, B-cell-depleted T cells, or PBMCs.

The CDR3 is 15 amino acids. Germline V gives CDR1 SNHLY, CDR2 FYNNEI. V lost 6 bases and J lost 4, with 18 bases in between. Per the study methods: Amplification with reference gene primers provided the estimates of nucleated cell counts. Only in-frame clones appear in the TCRdb table, and some are missing; sequencing was by immunoSEQ multiplex PCR. V, J and clone size derive from that table, while D and trimming were established from the DNA sequence. Of 64,000 or so clones listed, approximately 90% are singletons. This receptor was taken from a human donor in a cohort sampled during active COVID-19. The chain couples TRBV2 to TRBJ2-5; perhaps TRBD2 as D (7 bases). Sequenced: peripheral blood. The DNA of the CDR3 is TGTGCCAGCAGGCCGGGGGGCAGTTTCGCAGAGACCCAGTACTTC. This codes for CASRPGGSFAETQYF.